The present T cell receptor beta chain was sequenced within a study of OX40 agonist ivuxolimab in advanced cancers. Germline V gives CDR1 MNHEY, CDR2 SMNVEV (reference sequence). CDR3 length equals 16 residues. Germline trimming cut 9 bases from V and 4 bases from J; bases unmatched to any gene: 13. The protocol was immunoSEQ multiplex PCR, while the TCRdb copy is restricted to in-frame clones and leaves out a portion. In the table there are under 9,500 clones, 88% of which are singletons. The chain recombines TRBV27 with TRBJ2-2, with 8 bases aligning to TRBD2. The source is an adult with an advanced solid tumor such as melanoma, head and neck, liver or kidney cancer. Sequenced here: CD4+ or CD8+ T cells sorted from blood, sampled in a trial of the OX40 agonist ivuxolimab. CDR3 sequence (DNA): TGTGCCAGTAACCGACGGGGGGGGCAGGGCACCGGGGAGCTGTTTTTT. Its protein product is CASNRRGGQGTGELFF.